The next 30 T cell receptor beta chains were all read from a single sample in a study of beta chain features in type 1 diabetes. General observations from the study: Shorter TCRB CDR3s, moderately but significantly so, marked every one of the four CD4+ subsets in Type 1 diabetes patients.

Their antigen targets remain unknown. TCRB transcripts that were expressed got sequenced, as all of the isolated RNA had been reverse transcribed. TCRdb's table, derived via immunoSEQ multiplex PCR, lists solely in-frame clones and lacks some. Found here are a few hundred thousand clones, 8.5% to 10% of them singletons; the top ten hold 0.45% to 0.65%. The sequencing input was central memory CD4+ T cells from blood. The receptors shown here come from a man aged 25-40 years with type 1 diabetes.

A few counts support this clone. CDR3 nucleotides: TGTGCCAGCAGTTTGATGGGGCTGGCAGAGACCCAGTACTTC. It yields the protein CASSLMGLAETQYF. The chain recombines TRBV25-1 with TRBJ2-5; D is possibly TRBD1 (5 bases). CDR3 length equals 14 residues. The V gene lost 5 bases and the J gene lost 4 bases, with 14 bases spanning the gap. The germline CDR1 and CDR2 sequences are MGHDK and SYGVNS.

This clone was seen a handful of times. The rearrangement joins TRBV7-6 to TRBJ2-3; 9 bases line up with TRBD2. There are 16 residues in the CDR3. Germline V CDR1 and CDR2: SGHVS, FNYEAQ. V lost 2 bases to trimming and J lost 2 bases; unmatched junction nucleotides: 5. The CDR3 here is CASSLSSGSVTDTQYF. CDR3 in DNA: TGTGCCAGCAGCTTAAGTAGCGGGAGTGTCACAGATACGCAGTATTTT.

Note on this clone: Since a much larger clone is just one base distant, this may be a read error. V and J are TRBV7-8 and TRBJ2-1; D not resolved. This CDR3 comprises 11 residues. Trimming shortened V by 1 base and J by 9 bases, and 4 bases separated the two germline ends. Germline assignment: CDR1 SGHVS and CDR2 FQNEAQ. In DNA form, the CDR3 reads TGTGCCAGCAGCTTAGAGGGTGAGCAGTTCTTC. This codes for CASSLEGEQFF.

The CDR3 nucleotides read TGCGCCAGCAGCCTTGACAGGGGTAATCAGCCCCAGCATTTT. Translated, it gives CASSLDRGNQPQHF. This chain connects TRBV4-1 to TRBJ1-5; 8 bases map to TRBD1. CDR3 length: 14 amino acids. With V trimmed by 4 bases and J by 4 bases, 3 bases remained unmatched. CDR1 and CDR2 from the germline V gene are MGHRA and YSYEKL.

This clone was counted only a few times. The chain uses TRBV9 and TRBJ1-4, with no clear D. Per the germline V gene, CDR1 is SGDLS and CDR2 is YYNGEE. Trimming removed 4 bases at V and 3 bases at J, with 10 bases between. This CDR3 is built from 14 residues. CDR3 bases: TGTGCCAGCAGCCCACAAACAGCTAATGAAAAACTGTTTTTT. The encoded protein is CASSPQTANEKLFF.

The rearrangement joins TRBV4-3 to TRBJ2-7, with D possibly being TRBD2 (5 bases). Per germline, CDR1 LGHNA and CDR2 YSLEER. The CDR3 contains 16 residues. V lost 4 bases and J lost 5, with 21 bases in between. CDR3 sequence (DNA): TGCGCCAGCAGCCGCCGAACCGGGATTGGACCCGACGAGCAGTACTTC. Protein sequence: CASSRRTGIGPDEQYF.

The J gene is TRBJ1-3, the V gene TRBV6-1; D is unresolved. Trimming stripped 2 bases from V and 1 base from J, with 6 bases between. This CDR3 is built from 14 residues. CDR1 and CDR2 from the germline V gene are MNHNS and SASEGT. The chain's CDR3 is CASSELASGNTIYF. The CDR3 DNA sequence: TGTGCCAGCAGTGAACTGGCGTCTGGAAACACCATATATTTT.

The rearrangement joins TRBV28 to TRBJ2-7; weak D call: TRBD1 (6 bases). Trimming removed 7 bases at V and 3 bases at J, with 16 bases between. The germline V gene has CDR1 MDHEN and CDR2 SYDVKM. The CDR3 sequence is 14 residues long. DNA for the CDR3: TGTGCCAGCATCAAACAGGGCAAAGTCTACGAGCAGTACTTC. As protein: CASIKQGKVYEQYF.

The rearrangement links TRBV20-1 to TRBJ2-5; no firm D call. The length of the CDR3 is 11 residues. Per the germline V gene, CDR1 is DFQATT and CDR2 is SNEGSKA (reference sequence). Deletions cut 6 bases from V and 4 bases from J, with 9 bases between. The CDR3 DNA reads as TGCAGTGCGTACACTATAGAGACCCAGTACTTC. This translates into CSAYTIETQYF.

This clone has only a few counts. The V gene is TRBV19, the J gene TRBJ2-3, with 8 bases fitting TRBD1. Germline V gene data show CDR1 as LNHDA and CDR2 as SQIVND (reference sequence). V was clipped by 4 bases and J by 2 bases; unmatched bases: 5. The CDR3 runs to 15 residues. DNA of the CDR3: TGTGCCAGTAGTACTGGACAGGGTCCCACAGATACGCAGTATTTT. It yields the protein CASSTGQGPTDTQYF.

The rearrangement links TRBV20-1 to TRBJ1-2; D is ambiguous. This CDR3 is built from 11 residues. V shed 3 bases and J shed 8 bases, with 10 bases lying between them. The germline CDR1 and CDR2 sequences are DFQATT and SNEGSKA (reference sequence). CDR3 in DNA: TGCAGTGCTAGGGGAAGGGAAGGCTACACCTTC. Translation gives CSARGREGYTF.

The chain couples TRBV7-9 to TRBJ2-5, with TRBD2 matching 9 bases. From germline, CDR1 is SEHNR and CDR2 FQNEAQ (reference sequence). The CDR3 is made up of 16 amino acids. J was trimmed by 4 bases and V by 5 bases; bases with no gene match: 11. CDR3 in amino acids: CASSVGAGGPRETQYF. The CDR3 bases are TGTGCCAGCAGCGTGGGGGCGGGAGGGCCCCGAGAGACCCAGTACTTC.

CDR3: CAWGETSYNEQFF. The CDR3 DNA reads as TGTGCCTGGGGAGAAACTAGTTACAATGAGCAGTTCTTC. This sequence joins TRBV30 and TRBJ2-1; perhaps TRBD2 as D (5 bases). Trimming took off 5 bases at V and 4 bases at J, with 12 bases between the two ends. Germline V lookup: CDR1 GTSNPN, CDR2 SVGIG (reference sequence). CDR3 length: 13 amino acids.

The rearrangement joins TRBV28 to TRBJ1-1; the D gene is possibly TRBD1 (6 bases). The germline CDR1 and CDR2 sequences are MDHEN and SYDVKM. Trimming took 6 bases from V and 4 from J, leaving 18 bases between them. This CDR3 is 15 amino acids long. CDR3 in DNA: TGTGCCAGCAGCATCGGGGGCAGGGTTTCCACTGAAGCTTTCTTT. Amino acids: CASSIGGRVSTEAFF.

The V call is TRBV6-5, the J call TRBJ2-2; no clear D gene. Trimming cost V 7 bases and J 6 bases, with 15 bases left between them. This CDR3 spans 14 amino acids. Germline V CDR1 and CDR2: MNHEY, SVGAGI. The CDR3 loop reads CASTLRAEPGELFF. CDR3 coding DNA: TGTGCCAGCACCTTACGGGCGGAACCCGGGGAGCTGTTTTTT.

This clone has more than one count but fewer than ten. CDR3 protein: CAIRQGGDEQFF. The CDR3 nucleotides are TGTGCCATCAGGCAAGGGGGCGATGAGCAGTTCTTC. The rearrangement links TRBV10-3 to TRBJ2-1, with 7 positions matching TRBD1. This CDR3 spans 12 amino acids. The ends lost 6 bases at V and 8 bases at J; junction bases unmatched: 4. CDR1 is ENHRY, CDR2 SYGVKD, per germline.

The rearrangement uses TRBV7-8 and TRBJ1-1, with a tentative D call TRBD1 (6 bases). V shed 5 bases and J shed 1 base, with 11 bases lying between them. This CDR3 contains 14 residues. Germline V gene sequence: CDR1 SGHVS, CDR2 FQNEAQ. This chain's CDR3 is CASSPWTENTEAFF. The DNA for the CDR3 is TGTGCCAGCAGCCCCTGGACAGAGAACACTGAAGCTTTCTTT.

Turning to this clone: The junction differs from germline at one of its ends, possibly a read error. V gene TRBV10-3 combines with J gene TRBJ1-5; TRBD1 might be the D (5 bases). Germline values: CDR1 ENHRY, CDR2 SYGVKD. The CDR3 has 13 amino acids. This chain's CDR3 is CASSEEGAQPQHF. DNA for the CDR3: TGTGCCAGCAGTGAAGAAGGGGCTCAGCCCCAGCATTTT.

As DNA, the CDR3 is TGTGCCAGTACCCCCGCGACAGCTAGCTATGGCTACACCTTC. Its protein product is CASTPATASYGYTF. The chain joins TRBV19 to TRBJ1-2; tentative D call: TRBD1 (5 bases). CDR3 length equals 14 residues. Germline V gene sequence: CDR1 LNHDA, CDR2 SQIVND (reference sequence). Trimming removed 7 bases at V and 4 bases at J, with 16 bases between.

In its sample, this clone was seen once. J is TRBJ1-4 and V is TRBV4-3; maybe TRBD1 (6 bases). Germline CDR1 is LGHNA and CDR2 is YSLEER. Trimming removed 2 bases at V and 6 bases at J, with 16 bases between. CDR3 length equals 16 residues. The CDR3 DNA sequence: TGCGCCAGCAGCCAAAAAGGCGGCAGGGGCTATGAAAAACTGTTTTTT. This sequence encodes CASSQKGGRGYEKLFF.

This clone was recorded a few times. The CDR3 loop reads CSVDTSGGTQYF. DNA for the CDR3: TGCAGCGTTGACACGTCGGGTGGGACCCAGTACTTC. The gene calls are TRBV29-1 and TRBJ2-5; D unclear. V lost 3 bases and J 7 bases, leaving 12 bases between the germline ends. This CDR3 comprises 12 residues. Germline V CDR1 and CDR2: SQVTM, ANQGSEA.

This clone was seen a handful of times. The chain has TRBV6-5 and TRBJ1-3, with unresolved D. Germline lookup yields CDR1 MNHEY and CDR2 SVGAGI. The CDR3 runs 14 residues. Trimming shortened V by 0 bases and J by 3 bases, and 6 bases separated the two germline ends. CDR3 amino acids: CASSYSRGGNTIYF. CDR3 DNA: TGTGCCAGCAGTTACTCCCGGGGTGGAAACACCATATATTTT.

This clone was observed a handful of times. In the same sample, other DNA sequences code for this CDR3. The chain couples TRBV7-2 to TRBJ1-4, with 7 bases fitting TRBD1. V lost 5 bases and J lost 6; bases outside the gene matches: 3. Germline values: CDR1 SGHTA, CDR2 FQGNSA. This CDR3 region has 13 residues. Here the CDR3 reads CASSLDRDEKLFF. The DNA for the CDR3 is TGTGCCAGCAGCCTCGACAGGGATGAAAAACTGTTTTTT. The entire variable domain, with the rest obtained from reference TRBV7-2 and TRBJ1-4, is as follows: GAGVSQSPSNKVTEKGKDVELRCDPISGHTALYWYRQSLGQGLEFLIYFQGNSAPDKSGLPSDRFSAERTGGSVSTLTIQRTQQEDSAVYLCASSLDRDEKLFFGSGTQLSVL.

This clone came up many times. This CDR3 is CASSQESSGRIGGELFF. CDR3 nucleotide sequence: TGCGCCAGCAGCCAAGAATCTAGCGGGAGGATAGGCGGGGAGCTGTTTTTT. This chain uses TRBV4-1 with TRBJ2-2; 11 bases are shared with TRBD2. V lost 0 bases to trimming and J lost 7 bases; unmatched junction nucleotides: 7. This CDR3 comprises 17 residues. Per germline, CDR1 MGHRA and CDR2 YSYEKL.

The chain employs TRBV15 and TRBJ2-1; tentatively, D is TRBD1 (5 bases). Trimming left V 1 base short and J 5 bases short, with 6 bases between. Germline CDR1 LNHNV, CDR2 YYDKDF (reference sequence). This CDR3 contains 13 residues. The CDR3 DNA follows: TGTGCCACCAGCAGAGGACAGAACAATGAGCAGTTCTTC. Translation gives CATSRGQNNEQFF.

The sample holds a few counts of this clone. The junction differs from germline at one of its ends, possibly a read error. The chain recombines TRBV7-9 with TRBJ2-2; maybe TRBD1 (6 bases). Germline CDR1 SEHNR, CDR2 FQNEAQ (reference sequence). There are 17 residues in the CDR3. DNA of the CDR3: TGCGCCAGCAGTGGGAAGGTAGGACAGAAGAACACCGGGGAGCTGTTTTTT. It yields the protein CASSGKVGQKNTGELFF.

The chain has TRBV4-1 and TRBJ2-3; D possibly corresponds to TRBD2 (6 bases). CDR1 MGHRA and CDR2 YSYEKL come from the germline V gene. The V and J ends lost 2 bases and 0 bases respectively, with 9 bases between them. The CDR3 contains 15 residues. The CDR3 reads CASSQLLASTDTQYF. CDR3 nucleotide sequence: TGCGCCAGCAGCCAACTTCTAGCGAGCACAGATACGCAGTATTTT.

The CDR3 DNA sequence: TGTGCCAGCTCACCACTGGCCTCTGGGGCCAACGTCCTGACTTTC. Translation: CASSPLASGANVLTF. The gene calls are TRBV18 and TRBJ2-6, with unresolved D. The germline V gene encodes CDR1 KGHSH and CDR2 LQKENI. The length of the CDR3 is 15 residues. Trimming cost V 1 base and J 0 bases, with 4 bases left between them.

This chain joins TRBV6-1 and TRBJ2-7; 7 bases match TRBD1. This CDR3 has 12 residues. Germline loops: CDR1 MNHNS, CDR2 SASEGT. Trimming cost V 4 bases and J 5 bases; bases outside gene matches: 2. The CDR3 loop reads CASSGDRDEQYF. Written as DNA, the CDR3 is TGTGCCAGCAGTGGAGACAGGGACGAGCAGTACTTC.

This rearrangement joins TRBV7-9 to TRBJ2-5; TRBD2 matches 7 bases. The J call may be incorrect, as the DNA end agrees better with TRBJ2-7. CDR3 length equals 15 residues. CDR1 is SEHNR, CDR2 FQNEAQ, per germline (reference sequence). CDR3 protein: CASSPMAGVESEQYF. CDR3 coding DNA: TGTGCCAGCAGCCCGATGGCGGGAGTAGAGTCCGAGCAGTACTTC.